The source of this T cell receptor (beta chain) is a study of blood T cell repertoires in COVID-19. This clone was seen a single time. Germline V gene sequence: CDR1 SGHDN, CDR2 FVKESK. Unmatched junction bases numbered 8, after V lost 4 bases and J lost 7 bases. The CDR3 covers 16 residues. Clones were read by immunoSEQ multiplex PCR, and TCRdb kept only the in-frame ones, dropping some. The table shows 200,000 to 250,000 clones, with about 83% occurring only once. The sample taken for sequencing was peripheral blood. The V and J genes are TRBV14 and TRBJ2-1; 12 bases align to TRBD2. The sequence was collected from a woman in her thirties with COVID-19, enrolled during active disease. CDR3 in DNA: TGTGCCAGCAGCCCAGCTGGACTAGCGGGATATAATGAGCAGTTCTTC. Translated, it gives CASSPAGLAGYNEQFF.